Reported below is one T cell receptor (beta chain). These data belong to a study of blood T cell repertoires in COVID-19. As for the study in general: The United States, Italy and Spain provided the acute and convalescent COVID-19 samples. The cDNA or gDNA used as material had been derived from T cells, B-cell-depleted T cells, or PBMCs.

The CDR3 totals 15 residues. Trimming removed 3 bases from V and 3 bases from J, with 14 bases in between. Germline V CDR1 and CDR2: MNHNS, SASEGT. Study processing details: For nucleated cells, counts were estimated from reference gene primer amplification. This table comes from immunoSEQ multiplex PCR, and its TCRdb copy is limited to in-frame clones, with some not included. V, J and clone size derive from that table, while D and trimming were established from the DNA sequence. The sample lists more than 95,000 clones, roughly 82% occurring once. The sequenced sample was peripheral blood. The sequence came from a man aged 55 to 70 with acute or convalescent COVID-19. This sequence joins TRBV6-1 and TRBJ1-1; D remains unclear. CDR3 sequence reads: CASSDRSKGDTEAFF. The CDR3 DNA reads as TGTGCCAGCAGTGATAGGTCAAAGGGAGACACTGAAGCTTTCTTT.